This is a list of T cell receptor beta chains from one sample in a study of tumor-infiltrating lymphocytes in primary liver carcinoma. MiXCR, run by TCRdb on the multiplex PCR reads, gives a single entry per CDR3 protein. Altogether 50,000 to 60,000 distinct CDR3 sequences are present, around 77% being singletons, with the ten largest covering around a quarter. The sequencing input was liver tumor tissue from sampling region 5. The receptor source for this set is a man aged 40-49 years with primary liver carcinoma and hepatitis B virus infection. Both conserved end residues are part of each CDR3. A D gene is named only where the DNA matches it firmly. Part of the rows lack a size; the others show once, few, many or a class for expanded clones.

CDR3 DNA: TGTGCCAGCAGCTTCGGACAGGGGAGAGTGGGAAACACCATATATTTT
CDR3 protein: CASSFGQGRVGNTIYF
D gene: TRBD1
J gene: TRBJ1-3
V gene: TRBV6-5
clone size: medium-sized

CDR3 DNA: TGCGCCAGCAGCGGCGGCGAGGGTACCCAGGAGTTCTTC
CDR3 protein: CASSGGEGTQEFF
D gene: -
J gene: TRBJ2-1
V gene: TRBV10-1
clone size: -

CDR3 DNA: TGCAGTGCTAGTGCAGAAGGAGCGACGCAGTACTTC
CDR3 protein: CSASAEGATQYF
D gene: -
J gene: TRBJ2-7
V gene: TRBV20-1
clone size: many

CDR3 DNA: TGCAGCGCCGTCACATCTGGGACCGGCACTTCCTACGAGCAGTACTTC
CDR3 protein: CSAVTSGTGTSYEQYF
D gene: -
J gene: TRBJ2-7
V gene: TRBV29-1
clone size: -

CDR3 DNA: TGTGCCAGCAGCTTACGATGGACTGGGGAAAAGGAGCGGTACTTC
CDR3 protein: CASSLRWTGEKERYF
D gene: -
J gene: TRBJ2-7
V gene: TRBV11-2
clone size: -

CDR3 DNA: TGTGCCAGCAGCGGGGGACTAGCGGGAGAAAGCGAGCAGTCCTTC
CDR3 protein: CASSGGLAGESEQSF
D gene: TRBD2
J gene: TRBJ2-1
V gene: TRBV5-5
clone size: -

CDR3 DNA: TGTGTCAGCGGGGATACCGGCGGTCTTCATGGAAACACCATGTATTTT
CDR3 protein: CVSGDTGGLHGNTMYF
D gene: -
J gene: TRBJ1-3
V gene: TRBV12-3/TRBV12-4
clone size: -

CDR3 DNA: TGTGCCAGCAGAGAAATCAATAACACTGAAGCTTTCTTT
CDR3 protein: CASREINNTEAFF
D gene: -
J gene: TRBJ1-1
V gene: TRBV6-1
clone size: -

CDR3 DNA: TGCAGTGCTAGAGATGAGGGGCAGGCCGCGACCGGGGAGCTGTTTTTT
CDR3 protein: CSARDEGQAATGELFF
D gene: -
J gene: TRBJ2-2
V gene: TRBV20-1
clone size: many

CDR3 DNA: TGTGCCATTGCGCACATGATCTCCTACGAGCAGTACTTC
CDR3 protein: CAIAHMISYEQYF
D gene: -
J gene: TRBJ2-7
V gene: TRBV2
clone size: once

CDR3 DNA: TGTGCCAGCAGCACCGGGACAGAGAGATGCTACGTGCAGTACTTC
CDR3 protein: CASSTGTERCYVQYF
D gene: -
J gene: TRBJ2-7
V gene: TRBV21-1
clone size: -

CDR3 DNA: TGTGCCAGCAGCCCGGACGGAGGGCAGTCCCAGCATTTT
CDR3 protein: CASSPDGGQSQHF
D gene: -
J gene: TRBJ1-5
V gene: TRBV3-1
clone size: -

CDR3 DNA: TGTACCAACAGTAGACAAAGGACACTTTTGGATACGCAGTATTTT
CDR3 protein: CTNSRQRTLLDTQYF
D gene: -
J gene: TRBJ2-3
V gene: TRBV6-2/TRBV6-3
clone size: -

CDR3 DNA: TGTGCCAGCTCACCACCGCCTAGCGACCCTTCCGAGCAGTACTTC
CDR3 protein: CASSPPPSDPSEQYF
D gene: -
J gene: TRBJ2-7
V gene: TRBV18
clone size: -

CDR3 DNA: TGTGCCAACAGCCAAGGAGGGACAGCCTCCCAAGGGACCCAGTACTTC
CDR3 protein: CANSQGGTASQGTQYF
D gene: -
J gene: TRBJ2-5
V gene: TRBV4-2
clone size: few